These T cell receptor beta chains were read from a single sample in a study of T cell responses to AZD1222 COVID-19 vaccine. Assay: immunoSEQ multiplex PCR; the TCRdb copy retains only in-frame clones and omits some. The sample contains roughly 90,000 clones, roughly nine tenths of which appear only once. This sample comprised peripheral blood, obtained 28 days after the second AZD1222 dose. The receptors shown here come from an adult who received the AZD1222 COVID-19 vaccine. The CDR3 runs from the conserved cysteine through the conserved F or W. D genes are given only for firm matches. Part of the rows lack a size; the others show once, few, many or a class for expanded clones.

>TRBJ2-2|NA|TRBV13|NA
TGTGCCAGCAGCTTATCAGGGGCGCAGGAGCTGTTTTTT
CASSLSGAQELFF
>TRBJ2-1|NA|TRBV11-3|NA
TGTGCCAGCAGCTTACGTCAGGCGAATGAGCAGTTCTTC
CASSLRQANEQFF
>TRBJ1-6|few|TRBV30|TRBD1
TGTGCCTGGAGTGGATGGACAGGGAGCCATAATTCACCCCTCCACTTT
CAWSGWTGSHNSPLHF
>TRBJ2-6|NA|TRBV11-2|NA
TGTGCCAGCAGTCTATTAGGGGTGATCTCTGGGGCCAACGTCCTGACTTTC
CASSLLGVISGANVLTF
>TRBJ1-6|NA|TRBV5-1|NA
TGCGCCAGCAGCCCAGGCGGGGTTAATTCACCCCTCCACTTT
CASSPGGVNSPLHF
>TRBJ2-7|NA|TRBV7-2|NA
TGTGCCAGCAGCTTAGTAGGGGAGTTCGAGCAGTACTTC
CASSLVGEFEQYF
>TRBJ2-7|NA|TRBV15|TRBD1
TGTGCCACCAGCAGGATCCAGCCAGCACAGGGGCTGGTAACCTACGAGCAGTACTTC
CATSRIQPAQGLVTYEQYF
>TRBJ1-2|NA|TRBV10-1|TRBD1
TGCGCCAGCAGTGTGACAGGGGAGGCTCACTATGGCTACACCTTC
CASSVTGEAHYGYTF
>TRBJ1-3|NA|TRBV11-3|NA
TGTGCCAGCAGCCCGGGACCTTCTGGAAACACCATATATTTT
CASSPGPSGNTIYF
>TRBJ1-5|NA|TRBV11-2|NA
TGTGCCAGCAGCTACAAACAGGATAAGCCCCAGCATTTT
CASSYKQDKPQHF
>TRBJ2-3|few|TRBV7-8|NA
TGTGCCAGCAGCTCCCGGGGGCCGGATACGCAGTATTTT
CASSSRGPDTQYF
>TRBJ1-1|NA|TRBV24-1|NA
TGTGCCACCAGTGATTTTAGGGGAACGGACACTGAAGCTTTCTTT
CATSDFRGTDTEAFF
>TRBJ2-5|once|TRBV2|TRBD1
TGTGCCAGCTCTTATGGGACAGGGTCCGAGACCCAGTACTTC
CASSYGTGSETQYF
>TRBJ1-4|NA|TRBV5-1|NA
TGCGCCAGCAGCTTAAACCCAGGGGTGACTAATGAAAAACTGTTTTTT
CASSLNPGVTNEKLFF
>TRBJ2-3|NA|TRBV4-2|TRBD2
TGTGCCAGCAGCCAAGATCGGGGGGGTAGCACAGATACGCAGTATTTT
CASSQDRGGSTDTQYF
>TRBJ2-7|NA|TRBV30|TRBD2
TGTGCCTGGACTTCGACTAGCGGGAGTTACGAGCAGTACTTC
CAWTSTSGSYEQYF
>TRBJ1-2|NA|TRBV11-2|TRBD1
TGTGCCAGCACCCCAGGGGGGGGCGTTAAGGGCTACACCTTC
CASTPGGGVKGYTF
>TRBJ2-1|NA|TRBV5-1|NA
TGCGCCAGCAGCAAGGGGACGGATTTCTCCTACAATGAGCAGTTCTTC
CASSKGTDFSYNEQFF
>TRBJ1-1|NA|TRBV3-1/TRBV3-2|NA
TGTGCCAGCAGCCAAGATCGAGCAGAAGCTTTCTTT
CASSQDRAEAFF
>TRBJ1-4|once|TRBV12-5|NA
TGTGCTAGTGGCCGCGGCTCTAATGAAAAACTGTTTTTT
CASGRGSNEKLFF
>TRBJ2-7|NA|TRBV30|TRBD1
TGTGCCTGGAGTGGAACAGGGGAATACGAGCAGTACTTC
CAWSGTGEYEQYF
>TRBJ1-1|NA|TRBV14|NA
TGTGCCAGCAGCCAAGAAGTTGAAGCTTTCTTT
CASSQEVEAFF
>TRBJ1-1|NA|TRBV7-2|TRBD1
TGTGCCAGCAGCTCGGGACAGGGGATCAGTGAAGCTTTCTTT
CASSSGQGISEAFF
>TRBJ2-3|NA|TRBV27|NA
TGTGCCAGCACGAAGCACGGAGGCACAGATACGCAGTATTTT
CASTKHGGTDTQYF
>TRBJ2-1|NA|TRBV11-2|TRBD2
TGTGCCAGCAGCCTAATAGCGGGTCAAACCTACAATGAGCAGTTCTTC
CASSLIAGQTYNEQFF
>TRBJ2-3|NA|TRBV15|NA
TGTGCCACCAGCAGAGATTTGGCCCCCAGGCGCACAGATACGCAGTATTTT
CATSRDLAPRRTDTQYF
>TRBJ2-7|NA|TRBV6-1|TRBD2
TGTGCCAGCAGTGAAGTGGGTAGCGGGAGCCACGAGCAGTACTTC
CASSEVGSGSHEQYF
>TRBJ1-1|once|TRBV5-1|NA
TGCGCCAGCAGCGCAGGGGAGAACACTGAAGCTTTCTTT
CASSAGENTEAFF
>TRBJ2-7|NA|TRBV19|NA
TGTGCCAGTAGTACCACCGGGACCTCCTACGAGCAGTACTTC
CASSTTGTSYEQYF
>TRBJ2-3|NA|TRBV6-4|TRBD2
TGTGCCAGCAGTCGGACTAGCGGGGGGACAGATACGCAGTATTTT
CASSRTSGGTDTQYF
>TRBJ1-2|NA|TRBV18|NA
TGTGCCAGCTCACCTTCCGCGGGGGAGTATCTCGGCTACACCTTC
CASSPSAGEYLGYTF
>TRBJ2-5|NA|TRBV5-4|NA
TGTGCCAGCAGCTTGGACGGGTGGGGGCCTACGGAGACCCAGTACTTC
CASSLDGWGPTETQYF
>TRBJ2-5|NA|TRBV2|TRBD2
TGTGCCAGCAGTGAACAAGGTAGCGGGAGTGAGACCCAGTACTTC
CASSEQGSGSETQYF
>TRBJ1-5|NA|TRBV19|NA
TGTGCCAGTAGTACCAGCGTTAGCAATCAGCCCCAGCATTTT
CASSTSVSNQPQHF
>TRBJ1-5|NA|TRBV30|NA
TGTGCCTGGAGTATTGGGACATATAGCAATCAGCCCCAGCATTTT
CAWSIGTYSNQPQHF
>TRBJ2-1|NA|TRBV4-3|TRBD1
TGCGCCAGCAGCCAAGACCTTGGACAGGAAAGCCAAGAGCAGTTCTTC
CASSQDLGQESQEQFF